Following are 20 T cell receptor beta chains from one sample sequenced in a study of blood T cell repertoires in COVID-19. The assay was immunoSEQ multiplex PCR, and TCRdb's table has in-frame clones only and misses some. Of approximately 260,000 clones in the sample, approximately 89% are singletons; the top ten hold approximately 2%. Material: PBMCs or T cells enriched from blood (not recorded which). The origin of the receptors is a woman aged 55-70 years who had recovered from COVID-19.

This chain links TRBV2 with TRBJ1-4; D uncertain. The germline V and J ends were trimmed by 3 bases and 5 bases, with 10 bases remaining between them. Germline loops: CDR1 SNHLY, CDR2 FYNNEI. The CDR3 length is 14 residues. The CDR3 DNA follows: TGTGCCAGCAGTGACTGGCGAGGGAATGAAAAACTGTTTTTT. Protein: CASSDWRGNEKLFF. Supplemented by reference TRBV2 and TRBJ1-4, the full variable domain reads EPEVTQTPSHQVTQMGQEVILRCVPISNHLYFYWYRQILGQKVEFLVSFYNNEISEKSEIFDDQFSVERPDGSNFTLKIRSTKLEDSAMYFCASSDWRGNEKLFFGSGTQLSVL.

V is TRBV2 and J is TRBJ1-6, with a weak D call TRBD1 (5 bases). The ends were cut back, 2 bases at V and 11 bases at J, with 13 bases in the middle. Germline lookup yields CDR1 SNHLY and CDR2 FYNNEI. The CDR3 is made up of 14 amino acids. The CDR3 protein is CASSERQSVTPLHF. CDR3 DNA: TGTGCCAGCAGTGAAAGACAGTCGGTTACACCCCTCCACTTT.

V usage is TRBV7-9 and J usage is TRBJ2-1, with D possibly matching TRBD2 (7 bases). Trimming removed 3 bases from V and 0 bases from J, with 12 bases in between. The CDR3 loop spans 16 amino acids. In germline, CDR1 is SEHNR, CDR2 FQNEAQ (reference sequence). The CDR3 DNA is TGTGCCAGCAGCTTTCGGGGGGCCAGCTCCTACAATGAGCAGTTCTTC. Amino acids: CASSFRGASSYNEQFF.

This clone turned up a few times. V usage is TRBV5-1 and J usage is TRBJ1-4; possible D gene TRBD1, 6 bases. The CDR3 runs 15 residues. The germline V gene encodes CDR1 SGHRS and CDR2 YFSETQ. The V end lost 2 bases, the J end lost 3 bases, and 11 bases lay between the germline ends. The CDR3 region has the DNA TGCGCCAGCAGCTTCGCGGACAGCGCTAATGAAAAACTGTTTTTT. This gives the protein CASSFADSANEKLFF.

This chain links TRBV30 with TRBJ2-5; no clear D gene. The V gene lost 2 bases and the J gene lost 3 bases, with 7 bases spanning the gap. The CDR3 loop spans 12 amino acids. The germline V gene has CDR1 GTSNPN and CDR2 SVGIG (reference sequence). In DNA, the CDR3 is TGTGCCTGGAGTCGAAGCGAAGAGACCCAGTACTTC. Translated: CAWSRSEETQYF.

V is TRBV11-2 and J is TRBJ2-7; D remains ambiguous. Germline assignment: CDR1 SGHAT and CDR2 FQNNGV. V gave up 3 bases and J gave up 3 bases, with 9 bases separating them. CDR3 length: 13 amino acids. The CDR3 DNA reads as TGTGCCAGCAGCTTTTTAAGACTCTACGAGCAGTACTTC. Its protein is CASSFLRLYEQYF. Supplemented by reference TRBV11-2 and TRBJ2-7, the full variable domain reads EAGVAQSPRYKIIEKRQSVAFWCNPISGHATLYWYQQILGQGPKLLIQFQNNGVVDDSQLPKDRFSAERLKGVDSTLKIQPAKLEDSAVYLCASSFLRLYEQYFGPGTRLTVT.

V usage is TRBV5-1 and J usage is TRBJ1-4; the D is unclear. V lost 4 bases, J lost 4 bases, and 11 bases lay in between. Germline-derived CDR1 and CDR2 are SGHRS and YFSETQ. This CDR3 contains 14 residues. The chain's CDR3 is CASSLQAVNEKLFF. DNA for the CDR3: TGCGCCAGCAGCCTCCAGGCTGTTAATGAAAAACTGTTTTTT.

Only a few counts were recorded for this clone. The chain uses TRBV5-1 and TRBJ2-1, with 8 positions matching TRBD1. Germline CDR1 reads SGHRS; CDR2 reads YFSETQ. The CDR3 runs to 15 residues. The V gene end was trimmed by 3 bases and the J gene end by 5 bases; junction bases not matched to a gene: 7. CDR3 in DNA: TGCGCCAGCAGCTCCCGGGACAGGCGAGACAATGAGCAGTTCTTC. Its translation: CASSSRDRRDNEQFF. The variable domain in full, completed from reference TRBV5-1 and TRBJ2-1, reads KAGVTQTPRYLIKTRGQQVTLSCSPISGHRSVSWYQQTPGQGLQFLFEYFSETQRNKGNFPGRFSGRQFSNSRSEMNVSTLELGDSALYLCASSSRDRRDNEQFFGPGTRLTVL.

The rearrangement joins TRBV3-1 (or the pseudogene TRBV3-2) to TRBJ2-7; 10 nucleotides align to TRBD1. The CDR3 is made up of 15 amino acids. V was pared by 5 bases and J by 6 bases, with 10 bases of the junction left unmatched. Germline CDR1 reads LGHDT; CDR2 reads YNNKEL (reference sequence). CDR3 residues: CASSGPGQGTGEQYF. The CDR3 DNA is TGTGCCAGCAGCGGACCGGGACAGGGGACCGGCGAGCAGTACTTC.

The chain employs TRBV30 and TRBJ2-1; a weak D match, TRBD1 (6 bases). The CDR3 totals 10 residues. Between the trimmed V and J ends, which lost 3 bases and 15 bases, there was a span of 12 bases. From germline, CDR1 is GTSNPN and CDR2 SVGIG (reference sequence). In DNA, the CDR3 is TGTGCCTGGAGCCATGGGACACTGTTCTTC. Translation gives CAWSHGTLFF. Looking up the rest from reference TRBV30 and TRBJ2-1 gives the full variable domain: SQTIHQWPATLVQPVGSPLSLECTVEGTSNPNLYWYRQAAGRGLQLLFYSVGIGQISSEVPQNLSASRPQDRQFILSSKKLLLSDSGFYLCAWSHGTLFFGPGTRLTVL.

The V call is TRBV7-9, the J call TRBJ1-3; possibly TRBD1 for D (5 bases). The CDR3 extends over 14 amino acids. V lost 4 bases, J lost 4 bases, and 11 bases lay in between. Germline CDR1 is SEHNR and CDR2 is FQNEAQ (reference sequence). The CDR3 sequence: CASSSRQRGNTIYF. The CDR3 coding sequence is TGTGCCAGCAGCTCCCGACAGAGGGGAAACACCATATATTTT.

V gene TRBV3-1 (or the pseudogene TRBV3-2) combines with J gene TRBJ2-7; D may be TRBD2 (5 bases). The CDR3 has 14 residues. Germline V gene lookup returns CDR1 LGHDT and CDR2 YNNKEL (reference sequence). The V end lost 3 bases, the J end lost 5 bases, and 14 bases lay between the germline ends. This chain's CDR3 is CASSQRAFGDEQYF. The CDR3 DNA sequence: TGTGCCAGCAGCCAGAGGGCGTTCGGCGACGAGCAGTACTTC.

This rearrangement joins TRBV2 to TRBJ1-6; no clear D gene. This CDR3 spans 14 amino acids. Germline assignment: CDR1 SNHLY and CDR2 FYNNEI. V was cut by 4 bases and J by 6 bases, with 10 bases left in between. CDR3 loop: CASSVLGGNSPLHF. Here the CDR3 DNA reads TGTGCCAGCAGTGTACTGGGAGGTAATTCACCCCTCCACTTT.

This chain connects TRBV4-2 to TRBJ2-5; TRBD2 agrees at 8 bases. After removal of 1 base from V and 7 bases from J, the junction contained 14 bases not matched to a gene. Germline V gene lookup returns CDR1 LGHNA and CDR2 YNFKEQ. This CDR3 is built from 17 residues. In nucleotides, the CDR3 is TGTGCCAGCAGCCAAGGGGGGGCGGGAGGCATCCTTGGGACCCAGTACTTC. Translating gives CASSQGGAGGILGTQYF.

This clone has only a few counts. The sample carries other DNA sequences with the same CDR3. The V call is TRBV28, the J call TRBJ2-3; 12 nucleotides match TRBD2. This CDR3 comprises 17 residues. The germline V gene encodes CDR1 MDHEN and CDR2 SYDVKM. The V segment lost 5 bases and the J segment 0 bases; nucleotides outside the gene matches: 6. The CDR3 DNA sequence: TGTGCCAGCAGTCTCTGGACTAGCGGGGCTAGCACAGATACGCAGTATTTT. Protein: CASSLWTSGASTDTQYF.

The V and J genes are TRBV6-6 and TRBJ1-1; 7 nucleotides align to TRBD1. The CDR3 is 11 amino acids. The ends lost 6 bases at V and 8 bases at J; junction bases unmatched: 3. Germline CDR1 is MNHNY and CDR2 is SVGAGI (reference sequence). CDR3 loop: CASSRDSEAFF. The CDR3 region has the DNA TGTGCCAGCAGCCGGGACAGCGAAGCTTTCTTT.

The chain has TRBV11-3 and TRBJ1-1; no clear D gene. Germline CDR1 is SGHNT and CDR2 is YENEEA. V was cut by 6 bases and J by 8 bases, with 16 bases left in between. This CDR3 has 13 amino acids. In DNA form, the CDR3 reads TGTGCCAGCAGTCCAACCTCCCACAGCGAAGCTTTCTTT. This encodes CASSPTSHSEAFF.

The CDR3 DNA reads as TGTGCCAGCTCAACAGGAATACCCGGGACACCTTATAGCAATCAGCCCCAGCATTTT. Translating it yields CASSTGIPGTPYSNQPQHF. V and J are TRBV18 and TRBJ1-5, with D tentatively TRBD1 (6 bases). With 5 bases removed from V and 0 bases from J, the gap between germline ends came to 23 bases. Germline V CDR1 and CDR2: KGHSH, LQKENI. The CDR3 extends over 19 amino acids.

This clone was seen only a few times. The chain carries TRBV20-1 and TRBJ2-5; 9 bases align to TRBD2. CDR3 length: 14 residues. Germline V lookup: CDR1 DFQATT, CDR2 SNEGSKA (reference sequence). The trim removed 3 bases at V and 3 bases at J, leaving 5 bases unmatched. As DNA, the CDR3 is TGCAGTGCTAGTCTGGTAGCGGGAGAAGAGACCCAGTACTTC. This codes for CSASLVAGEETQYF.

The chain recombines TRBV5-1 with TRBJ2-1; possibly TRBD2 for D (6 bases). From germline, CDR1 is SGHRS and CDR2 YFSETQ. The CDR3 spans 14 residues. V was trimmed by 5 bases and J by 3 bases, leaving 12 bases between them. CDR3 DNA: TGCGCCAGCAGTCCCGAGGGACTCTACAATGAGCAGTTCTTC. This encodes CASSPEGLYNEQFF. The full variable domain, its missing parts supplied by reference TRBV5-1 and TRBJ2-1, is KAGVTQTPRYLIKTRGQQVTLSCSPISGHRSVSWYQQTPGQGLQFLFEYFSETQRNKGNFPGRFSGRQFSNSRSEMNVSTLELGDSALYLCASSPEGLYNEQFFGPGTRLTVL.